This T cell receptor (beta chain) was documented in a study of Ad26.COV2.S vaccination and SARS-CoV-2 variants. Study in general: The study gave Ad26.COV2.S intramuscularly, once or twice 56 days apart.

The V end was cut by 6 bases, the J end by 4 bases, with 16 bases between. This CDR3 is 14 amino acids long. In germline, CDR1 is MDHEN, CDR2 SYDVKM. The table came from immunoSEQ multiplex PCR; TCRdb's copy has only in-frame clones and leaves some out. The sample consists of about 410,000 clones, around 92% of them appearing once. Specified treatment: around 19 received Ad26.COV2.S at low or high dose, single or two shots; about five received placebo; per-sample allocation not given. Repertoires come from day 63 after the first vaccine or placebo injection. Donation was by an adult aged 18-55 years who was in Boston. Vaccination used an Ad26 vector expressing Wuhan-strain SARS-CoV-2 spike. General study results and limits: Vaccinees and placebo recipients showed similar non-spike TCR breadth.

Details on this clone: Its specificity is not known.

This chain uses TRBV28 with TRBJ2-7; D is undetermined. This clonotype was sampled from a person aged 18-60 years who received the Ad26.COV2.S COVID-19 vaccine or a placebo. The source material was peripheral blood, sampled in a trial of Ad26.COV2.S vaccine versus placebo. The CDR3 DNA sequence: TGTGCCAGCAGCCGTCCCCAGAAGATGTACGAGCAGTACTTC. This encodes CASSRPQKMYEQYF.